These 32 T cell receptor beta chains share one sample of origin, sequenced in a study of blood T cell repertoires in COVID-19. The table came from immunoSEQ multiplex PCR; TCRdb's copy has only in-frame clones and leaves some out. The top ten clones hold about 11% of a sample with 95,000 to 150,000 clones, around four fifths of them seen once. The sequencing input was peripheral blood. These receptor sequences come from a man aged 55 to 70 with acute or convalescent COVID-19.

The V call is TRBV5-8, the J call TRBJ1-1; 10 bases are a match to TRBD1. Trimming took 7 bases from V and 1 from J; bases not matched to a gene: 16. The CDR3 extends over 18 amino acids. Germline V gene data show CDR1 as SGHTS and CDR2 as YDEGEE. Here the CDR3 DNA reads TGTGCCAGCCCGGCTCTTCGACAGGGGGCCTCGTCGAACACTGAAGCTTTCTTT. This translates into CASPALRQGASSNTEAFF.

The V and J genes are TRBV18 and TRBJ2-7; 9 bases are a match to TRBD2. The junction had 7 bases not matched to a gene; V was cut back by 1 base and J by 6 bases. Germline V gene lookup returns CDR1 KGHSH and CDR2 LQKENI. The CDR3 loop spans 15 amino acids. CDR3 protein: CASSPLSDSGSEQYF. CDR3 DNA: TGTGCCAGCTCACCACTTTCGGATAGCGGGAGCGAGCAGTACTTC.

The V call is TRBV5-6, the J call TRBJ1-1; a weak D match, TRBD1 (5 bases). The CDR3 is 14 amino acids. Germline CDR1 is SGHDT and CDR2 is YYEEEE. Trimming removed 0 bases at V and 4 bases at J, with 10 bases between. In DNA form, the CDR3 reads TGTGCCAGCAGCTTGGGGGGCATGGGCACTGAAGCTTTCTTT. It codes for CASSLGGMGTEAFF. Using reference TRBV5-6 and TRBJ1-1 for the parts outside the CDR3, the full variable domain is DAGVTQSPTHLIKTRGQQVTLRCSPKSGHDTVSWYQQALGQGPQFIFQYYEEEERQRGNFPDRFSGHQFPNYSSELNVNALLLGDSALYLCASSLGGMGTEAFFGQGTRLTVV.

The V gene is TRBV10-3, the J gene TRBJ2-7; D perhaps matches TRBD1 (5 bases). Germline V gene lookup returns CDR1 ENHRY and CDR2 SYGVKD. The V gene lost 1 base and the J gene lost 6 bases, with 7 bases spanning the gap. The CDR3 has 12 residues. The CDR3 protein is CAISEWGAEQYF. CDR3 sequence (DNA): TGTGCCATCAGTGAGTGGGGCGCCGAGCAGTACTTC.

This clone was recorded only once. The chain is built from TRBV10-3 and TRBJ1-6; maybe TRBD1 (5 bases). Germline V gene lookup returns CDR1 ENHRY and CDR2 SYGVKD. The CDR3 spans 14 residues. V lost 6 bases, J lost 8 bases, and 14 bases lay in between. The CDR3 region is CAISPSGGHSPLHF. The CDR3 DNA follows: TGTGCCATCAGCCCTTCGGGGGGTCATTCACCCCTCCACTTT.

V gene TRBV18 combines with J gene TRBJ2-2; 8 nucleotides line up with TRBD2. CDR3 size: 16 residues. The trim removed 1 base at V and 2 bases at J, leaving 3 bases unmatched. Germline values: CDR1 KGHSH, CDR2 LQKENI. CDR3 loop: CASSPQVAGNTGELFF. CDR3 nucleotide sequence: TGTGCCAGCTCACCACAGGTAGCGGGAAACACCGGGGAGCTGTTTTTT.

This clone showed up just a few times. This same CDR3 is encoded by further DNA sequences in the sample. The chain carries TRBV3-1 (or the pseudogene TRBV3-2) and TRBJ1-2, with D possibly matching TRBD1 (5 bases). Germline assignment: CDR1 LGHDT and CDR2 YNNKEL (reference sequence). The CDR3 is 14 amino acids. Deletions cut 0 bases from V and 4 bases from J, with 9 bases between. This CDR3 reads CASSQDGARYGYTF. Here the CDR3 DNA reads TGTGCCAGCAGCCAAGATGGGGCTCGCTATGGCTACACCTTC.

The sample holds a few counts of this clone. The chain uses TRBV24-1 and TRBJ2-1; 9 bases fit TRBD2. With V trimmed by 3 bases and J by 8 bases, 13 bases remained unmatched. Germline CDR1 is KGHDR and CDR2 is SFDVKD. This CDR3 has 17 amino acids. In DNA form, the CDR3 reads TGTGCCACCAGTGATCAGCCTGGACTAGCGCCAACCCATGAGCAGTTCTTC. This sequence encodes CATSDQPGLAPTHEQFF.

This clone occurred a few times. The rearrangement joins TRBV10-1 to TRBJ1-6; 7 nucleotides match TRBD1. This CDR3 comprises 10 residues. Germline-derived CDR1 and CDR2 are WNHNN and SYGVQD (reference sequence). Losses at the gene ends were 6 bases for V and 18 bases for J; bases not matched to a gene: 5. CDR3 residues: CASSRGTTHF. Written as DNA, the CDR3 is TGCGCCAGCAGCAGGGGGACAACCCACTTT.

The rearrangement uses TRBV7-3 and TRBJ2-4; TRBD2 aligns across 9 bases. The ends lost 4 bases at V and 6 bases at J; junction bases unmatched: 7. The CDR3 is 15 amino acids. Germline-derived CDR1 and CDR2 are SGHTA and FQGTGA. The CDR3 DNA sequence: TGTGCCAGCAGCTCCGTAGCGGGGGCGAGAAACATTCAGTACTTC. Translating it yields CASSSVAGARNIQYF.

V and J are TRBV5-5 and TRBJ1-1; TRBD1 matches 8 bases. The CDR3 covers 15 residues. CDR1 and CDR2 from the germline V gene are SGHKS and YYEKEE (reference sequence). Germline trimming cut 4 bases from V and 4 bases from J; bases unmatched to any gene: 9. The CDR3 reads CASSPRTGRPTEAFF. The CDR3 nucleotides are TGTGCCAGCAGCCCTAGGACAGGGCGGCCCACTGAAGCTTTCTTT.

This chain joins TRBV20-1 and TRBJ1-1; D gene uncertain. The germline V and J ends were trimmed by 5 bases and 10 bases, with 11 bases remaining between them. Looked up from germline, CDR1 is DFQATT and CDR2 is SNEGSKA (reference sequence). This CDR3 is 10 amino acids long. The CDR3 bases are TGCAGTGCTGGAAGAGGAGCAGCTTTCTTT. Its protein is CSAGRGAAFF.

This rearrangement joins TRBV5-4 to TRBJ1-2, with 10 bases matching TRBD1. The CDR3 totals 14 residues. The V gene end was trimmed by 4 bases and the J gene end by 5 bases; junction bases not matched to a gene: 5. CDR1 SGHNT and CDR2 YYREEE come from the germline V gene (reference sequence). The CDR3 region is CASSPRDRGYGYTF. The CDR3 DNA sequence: TGTGCCAGCAGCCCCCGGGACAGGGGATATGGCTACACCTTC.

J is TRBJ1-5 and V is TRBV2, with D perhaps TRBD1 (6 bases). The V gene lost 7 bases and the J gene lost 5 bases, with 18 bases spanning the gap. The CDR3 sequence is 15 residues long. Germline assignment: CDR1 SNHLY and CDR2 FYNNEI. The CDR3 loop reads CASTDQQGRHQPQHF. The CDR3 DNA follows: TGTGCCAGCACCGACCAACAGGGACGTCATCAGCCCCAGCATTTT.

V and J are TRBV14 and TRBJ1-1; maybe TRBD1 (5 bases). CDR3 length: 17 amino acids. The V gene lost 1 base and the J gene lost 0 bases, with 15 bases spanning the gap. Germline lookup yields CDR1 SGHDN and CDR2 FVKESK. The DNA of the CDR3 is TGTGCCAGCAGCCAAGTGGGCAGGGAGGAGATGAACACTGAAGCTTTCTTT. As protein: CASSQVGREEMNTEAFF.

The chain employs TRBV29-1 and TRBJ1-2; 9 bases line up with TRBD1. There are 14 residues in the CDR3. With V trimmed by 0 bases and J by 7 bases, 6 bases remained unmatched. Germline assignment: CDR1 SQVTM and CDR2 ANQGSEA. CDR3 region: CSVEDPGQGPGYTF. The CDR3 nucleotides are TGCAGCGTTGAAGATCCGGGACAGGGACCTGGCTACACCTTC.

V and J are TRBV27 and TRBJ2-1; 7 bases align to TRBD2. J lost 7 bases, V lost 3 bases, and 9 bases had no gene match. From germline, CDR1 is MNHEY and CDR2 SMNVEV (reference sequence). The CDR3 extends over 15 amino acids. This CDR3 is CASSFKGGSLNEQFF. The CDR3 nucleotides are TGTGCCAGCAGTTTTAAGGGCGGGAGCTTGAATGAGCAGTTCTTC.

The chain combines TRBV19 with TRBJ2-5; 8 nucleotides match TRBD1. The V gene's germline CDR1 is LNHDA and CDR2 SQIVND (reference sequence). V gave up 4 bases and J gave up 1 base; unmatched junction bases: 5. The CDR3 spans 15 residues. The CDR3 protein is CASSTSRGPQETQYF. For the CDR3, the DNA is TGTGCCAGTAGTACCTCCAGGGGGCCCCAAGAGACCCAGTACTTC.

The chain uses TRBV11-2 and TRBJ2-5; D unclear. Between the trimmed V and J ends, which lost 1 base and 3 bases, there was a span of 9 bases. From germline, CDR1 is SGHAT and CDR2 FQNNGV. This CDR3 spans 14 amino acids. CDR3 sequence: CASSLGPTKETQYF. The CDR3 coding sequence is TGTGCCAGCAGCTTAGGGCCCACCAAAGAGACCCAGTACTTC.

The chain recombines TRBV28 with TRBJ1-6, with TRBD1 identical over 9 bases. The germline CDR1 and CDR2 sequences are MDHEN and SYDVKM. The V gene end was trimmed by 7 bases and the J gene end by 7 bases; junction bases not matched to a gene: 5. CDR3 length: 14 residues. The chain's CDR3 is CASKTGGKNSPLHF. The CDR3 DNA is TGTGCCAGCAAGACAGGGGGTAAGAATTCACCCCTCCACTTT. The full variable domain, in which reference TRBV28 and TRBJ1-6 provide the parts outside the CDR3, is DVKVTQSSRYLVKRTGEKVFLECVQDMDHENMFWYRQDPGLGLRLIYFSYDVKMKEKGDIPEGYSVSREKKERFSLILESASTNQTSMYLCASKTGGKNSPLHFGNGTRLTVT.

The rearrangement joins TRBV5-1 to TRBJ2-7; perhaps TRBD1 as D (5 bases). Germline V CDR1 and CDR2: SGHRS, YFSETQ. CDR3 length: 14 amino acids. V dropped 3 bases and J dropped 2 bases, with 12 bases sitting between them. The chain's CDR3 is CASSYGAGPYEQYF. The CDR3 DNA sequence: TGCGCCAGCAGCTATGGGGCAGGTCCCTACGAGCAGTACTTC.

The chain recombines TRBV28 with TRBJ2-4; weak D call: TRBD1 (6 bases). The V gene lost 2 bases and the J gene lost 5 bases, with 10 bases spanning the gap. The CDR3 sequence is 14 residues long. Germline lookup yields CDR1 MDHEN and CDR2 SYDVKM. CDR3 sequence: CASSLGTSQNIQYF. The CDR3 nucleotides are TGTGCCAGCAGTTTAGGGACAAGCCAAAACATTCAGTACTTC.

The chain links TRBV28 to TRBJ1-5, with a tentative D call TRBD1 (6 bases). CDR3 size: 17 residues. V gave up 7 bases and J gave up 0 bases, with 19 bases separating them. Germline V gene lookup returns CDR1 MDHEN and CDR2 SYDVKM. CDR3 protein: CASNGFHRVLSNQPQHF. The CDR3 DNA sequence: TGTGCCAGCAACGGCTTTCACAGGGTCCTTAGCAATCAGCCCCAGCATTTT.

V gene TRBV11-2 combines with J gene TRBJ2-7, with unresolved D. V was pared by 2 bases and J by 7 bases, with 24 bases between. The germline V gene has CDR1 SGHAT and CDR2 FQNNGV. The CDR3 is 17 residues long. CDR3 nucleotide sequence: TGTGCCAGCAGCTTATTCCTAGTCCATGACCCCGAGAGTGAGCAGTACTTC. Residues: CASSLFLVHDPESEQYF.

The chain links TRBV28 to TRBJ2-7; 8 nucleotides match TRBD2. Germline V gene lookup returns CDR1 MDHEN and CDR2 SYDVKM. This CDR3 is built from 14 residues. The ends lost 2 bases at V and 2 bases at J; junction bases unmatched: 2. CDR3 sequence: CASSLRAGAYEQYF. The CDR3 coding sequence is TGTGCCAGCAGTTTAAGAGCGGGAGCCTACGAGCAGTACTTC. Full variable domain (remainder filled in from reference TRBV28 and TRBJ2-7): DVKVTQSSRYLVKRTGEKVFLECVQDMDHENMFWYRQDPGLGLRLIYFSYDVKMKEKGDIPEGYSVSREKKERFSLILESASTNQTSMYLCASSLRAGAYEQYFGPGTRLTVT.

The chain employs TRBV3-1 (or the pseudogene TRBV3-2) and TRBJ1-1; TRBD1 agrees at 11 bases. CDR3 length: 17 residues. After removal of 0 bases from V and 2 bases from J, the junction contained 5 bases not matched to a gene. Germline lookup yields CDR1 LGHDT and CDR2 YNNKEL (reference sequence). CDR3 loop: CASSQDQRTGGNTEAFF. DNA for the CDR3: TGTGCCAGCAGCCAAGACCAACGGACAGGGGGCAACACTGAAGCTTTCTTT.

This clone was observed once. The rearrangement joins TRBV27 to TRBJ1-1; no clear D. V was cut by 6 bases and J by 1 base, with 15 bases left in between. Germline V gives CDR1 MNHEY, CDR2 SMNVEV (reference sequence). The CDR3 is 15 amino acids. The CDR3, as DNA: TGTGCCAGCAGACACCTAGATAGCAGGAACACTGAAGCTTTCTTT. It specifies CASRHLDSRNTEAFF.

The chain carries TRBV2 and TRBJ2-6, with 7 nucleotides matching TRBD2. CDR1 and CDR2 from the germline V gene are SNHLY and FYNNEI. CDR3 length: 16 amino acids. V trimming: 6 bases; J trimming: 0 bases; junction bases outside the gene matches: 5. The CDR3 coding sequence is TGTGCCAGCAGACTAGCGTACTACTCTGGGGCCAACGTCCTGACTTTC. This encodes CASRLAYYSGANVLTF. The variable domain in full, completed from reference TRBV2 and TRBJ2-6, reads EPEVTQTPSHQVTQMGQEVILRCVPISNHLYFYWYRQILGQKVEFLVSFYNNEISEKSEIFDDQFSVERPDGSNFTLKIRSTKLEDSAMYFCASRLAYYSGANVLTFGAGSRLTVL.

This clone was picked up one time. The DNA for the CDR3 is TGTGCCAGTAGTCAGTTCATGAACACTGAAGCTTTCTTT. Its protein is CASSQFMNTEAFF. V usage is TRBV19 and J usage is TRBJ1-1, with D unresolved. The CDR3 length is 13 residues. Between the trimmed V and J ends, which lost 5 bases and 0 bases, there was a span of 7 bases. The germline CDR1 and CDR2 sequences are LNHDA and SQIVND (reference sequence).

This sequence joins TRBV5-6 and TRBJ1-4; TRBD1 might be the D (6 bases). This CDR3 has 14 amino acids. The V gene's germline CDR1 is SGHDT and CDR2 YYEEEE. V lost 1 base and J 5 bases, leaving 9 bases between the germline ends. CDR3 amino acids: CASSLRGANEKLFF. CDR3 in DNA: TGTGCCAGCAGCTTGCGGGGGGCGAATGAAAAACTGTTTTTT. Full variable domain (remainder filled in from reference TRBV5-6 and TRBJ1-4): DAGVTQSPTHLIKTRGQQVTLRCSPKSGHDTVSWYQQALGQGPQFIFQYYEEEERQRGNFPDRFSGHQFPNYSSELNVNALLLGDSALYLCASSLRGANEKLFFGSGTQLSVL.

The CDR3 protein is CASSSLRQTRNTIYF. The CDR3 coding sequence is TGTGCCAGCAGTTCCCTCAGACAGACCCGAAACACCATATATTTT. The chain has TRBV28 and TRBJ1-3; perhaps TRBD1 as D (5 bases). CDR3 length: 15 residues. With 4 bases removed from V and 5 bases from J, the gap between germline ends came to 15 bases. Looked up from germline, CDR1 is MDHEN and CDR2 is SYDVKM. The variable domain in full, completed from reference TRBV28 and TRBJ1-3, reads DVKVTQSSRYLVKRTGEKVFLECVQDMDHENMFWYRQDPGLGLRLIYFSYDVKMKEKGDIPEGYSVSREKKERFSLILESASTNQTSMYLCASSSLRQTRNTIYFGEGSWLTVV.

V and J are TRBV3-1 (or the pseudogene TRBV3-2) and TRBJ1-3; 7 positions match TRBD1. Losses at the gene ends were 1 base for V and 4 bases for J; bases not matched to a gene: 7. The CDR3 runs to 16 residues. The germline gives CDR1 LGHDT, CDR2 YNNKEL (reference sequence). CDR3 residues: CASSQGLRGSGNTIYF. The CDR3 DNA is TGTGCCAGCAGCCAAGGGCTCAGGGGGTCCGGAAACACCATATATTTT.